What follows are 21 T cell receptor beta chains derived from one specimen sequenced in a study of T cell repertoires in aging, cancer and after chemotherapy. Amplification of TCR beta used genomic DNA extracted from peripheral blood. Rearranged V-D-J TRB sequences were amplified with a mixed TRB-A/B primer pool. From the multiplex PCR reads, TCRdb called clonotypes with MiXCR, one entry per CDR3 protein. The top ten clones hold roughly 60% of a sample with some 4,200 distinct CDR3 sequences, about 40% of them seen once. The sample was blood. The origin of the receptors is a human donor with a solid tumor.

This clonotype is judged medium-sized. V usage is TRBV29-1 and J usage is TRBJ2-7; maybe TRBD1 (6 bases). Trimming shortened V by 4 bases and J by 0 bases, and 13 bases separated the two germline ends. The CDR3 covers 14 residues. Germline CDR1 is SQVTM and CDR2 is ANQGSEA. CDR3 coding DNA: TGCAGCGTTGTCCGCGACAGGAGCTCCTACGAGCAGTACTTC. The encoded protein is CSVVRDRSSYEQYF.

Judged by abundance, this clonotype is medium-sized. The gene calls are TRBV20-1 and TRBJ1-2; D is unclear. Trimming took off 5 bases at V and 5 bases at J, with 9 bases between the two ends. Germline V gene sequence: CDR1 DFQATT, CDR2 SNEGSKA (reference sequence). The CDR3 sequence is 11 residues long. CDR3 coding DNA: TGCAGTGCTCCCCGACAATATGGCTACACCTTC. Protein: CSAPRQYGYTF.

The chain has TRBV5-6 and TRBJ2-5, with D tentatively TRBD2 (6 bases). Germline V gene lookup returns CDR1 SGHDT and CDR2 YYEEEE. Trimming took off 4 bases at V and 2 bases at J, with 12 bases between the two ends. The CDR3 covers 14 residues. DNA of the CDR3: TGTGCCAGCAGCCTCGGGACTTCACAAGAGACCCAGTACTTC. Protein: CASSLGTSQETQYF.

The chain has TRBV15 and TRBJ1-5, with D possibly being TRBD1 (6 bases). Germline-derived CDR1 and CDR2 are LNHNV and YYDKDF (reference sequence). The length of the CDR3 is 14 residues. V dropped 1 base and J dropped 7 bases, with 11 bases sitting between them. The CDR3 DNA reads as TGTGCCACCAGCAGAGGCAGGGGTATCCAGCCCCAGCATTTT. Amino acid sequence: CATSRGRGIQPQHF.

There are a few counts of this clonotype. The rearrangement joins TRBV10-3 to TRBJ2-5; 7 bases are shared with TRBD2. The CDR3 is made up of 17 amino acids. The germline V gene encodes CDR1 ENHRY and CDR2 SYGVKD. V shed 0 bases and J 1 base; nucleotides not matched to a gene: 8. The CDR3 DNA sequence: TGTGCCATCAGTGAGTCTGGGACTATCAGATTCCAAGAGACCCAGTACTTC. Translated, it gives CAISESGTIRFQETQYF.

In this sample, this clonotype turned up a few times. This rearrangement joins TRBV6-6 to TRBJ1-1, with 7 bases lining up with TRBD1. CDR1 is MNHNY and CDR2 is SVGAGI in the germline V gene (reference sequence). The CDR3 totals 17 residues. V was clipped by 6 bases and J by 4 bases; unmatched bases: 17. CDR3 sequence reads: CASSLLEGAILGTEAFF. CDR3 nucleotides: TGTGCCAGCAGCCTTCTCGAGGGGGCCATCCTAGGCACTGAAGCTTTCTTT.

The chain couples TRBV6-6 to TRBJ2-3; 9 nucleotides align to TRBD2. Per germline, CDR1 MNHNY and CDR2 SVGAGI (reference sequence). This CDR3 spans 15 amino acids. J lost 6 bases, V lost 6 bases, and 10 bases had no gene match. CDR3 bases: TGTGCCAGCAGCTCCGGGACTAGCATTTGGGATACGCAGTATTTT. It specifies CASSSGTSIWDTQYF.

This clonotype was observed a few times. CDR3 coding DNA: TGTGCCAGCGGGCGTCTAGGCGGGGGAGGCACCGGGGAGCTGTTTTTT. Amino acid sequence: CASGRLGGGGTGELFF. The J gene is TRBJ2-2, the V gene TRBV6-5; TRBD2 aligns across 7 bases. Germline V CDR1 and CDR2: MNHEY, SVGAGI. The ends lost 8 bases at V and 4 bases at J; junction bases unmatched: 13. The CDR3 spans 16 residues.

Sample share makes this clonotype medium-sized. The chain couples TRBV30 to TRBJ1-6; tentatively, D is TRBD1 (5 bases). The CDR3 extends over 15 amino acids. V lost 0 bases, J lost 6 bases, and 12 bases lay in between. Germline V gives CDR1 GTSNPN, CDR2 SVGIG (reference sequence). As DNA, the CDR3 is TGTGCCTGGAGTGTAGTAGGGGTAGGTAATTCACCCCTCCACTTT. Protein sequence: CAWSVVGVGNSPLHF.

This chain connects TRBV20-1 to TRBJ2-5; no reliable D call. Trimming shortened V by 6 bases and J by 1 base, and 18 bases separated the two germline ends. The CDR3 length is 15 residues. The germline gives CDR1 DFQATT, CDR2 SNEGSKA (reference sequence). CDR3 in DNA: TGCAGTGCCCAAAGTTTGGCTAGACTCCAAGAGACCCAGTACTTC. It codes for CSAQSLARLQETQYF.

The chain carries TRBV20-1 and TRBJ2-3; D gene uncertain. This CDR3 contains 13 residues. The germline CDR1 and CDR2 sequences are DFQATT and SNEGSKA (reference sequence). V gave up 1 base and J gave up 6 bases, with 11 bases separating them. This CDR3 is CSARVVREDTQYF. Here the CDR3 DNA reads TGCAGTGCTAGAGTTGTTCGCGAGGATACGCAGTATTTT.

The rearrangement links TRBV12-3 or TRBV12-4 to TRBJ1-5; 7 bases agree with TRBD1. Losses at the gene ends were 4 bases for V and 6 bases for J; bases not matched to a gene: 6. The CDR3 consists of 14 residues. The CDR3 nucleotides read TGTGCCAGCAGTTCGTTTCAGGGGGGTCAGCCCCAGCATTTT. Protein product: CASSSFQGGQPQHF.

This clonotype occurred a few times. The V gene is TRBV5-6, the J gene TRBJ2-7, with D maybe TRBD2 (6 bases). Germline assignment: CDR1 SGHDT and CDR2 YYEEEE. Between the trimmed V and J ends, which lost 1 base and 4 bases, there was a span of 18 bases. The CDR3 spans 16 residues. CDR3 amino acids: CASSLYVGQGGYEQYF. CDR3 in DNA: TGTGCCAGCAGCTTGTATGTGGGGCAGGGAGGTTACGAGCAGTACTTC.

The chain recombines TRBV5-1 with TRBJ1-5; a weak D match, TRBD1 (6 bases). The CDR3 length is 14 residues. Trimming stripped 0 bases from V and 5 bases from J, with 9 bases between. CDR1 and CDR2 from the germline V gene are SGHRS and YFSETQ. The CDR3 nucleotides read TGCGCCAGCAGCTTGGAAGGGGGGCATCAGCCCCAGCATTTT. The encoded protein is CASSLEGGHQPQHF.

The rearrangement uses TRBV20-1 and TRBJ2-3; no definite D call. The germline CDR1 and CDR2 sequences are DFQATT and SNEGSKA (reference sequence). CDR3 size: 16 residues. Trimming left V 1 base short and J 0 bases short, with 14 bases between. The CDR3 protein is CSARGSFVSSTDTQYF. CDR3 sequence (DNA): TGCAGTGCTAGAGGCTCATTTGTGTCTAGCACAGATACGCAGTATTTT.

This clonotype was recorded a few times. This chain links TRBV27 with TRBJ2-7; D is unresolved. The V gene lost 7 bases and the J gene lost 0 bases, with 13 bases spanning the gap. The CDR3 consists of 14 residues. Germline CDR1 reads MNHEY; CDR2 reads SMNVEV (reference sequence). Written as DNA, the CDR3 is TGTGCCAGCAAGAAAAGTGGAGTCTCCTACGAGCAGTACTTC. Protein: CASKKSGVSYEQYF.

This clonotype was detected only a few times. The chain couples TRBV7-9 to TRBJ1-2, with 10 bases identical to TRBD1. CDR1 and CDR2 from the germline V gene are SEHNR and FQNEAQ (reference sequence). J gave up 4 bases and V 1 base, and 6 bases lay outside the gene matches. The CDR3 runs 16 residues. CDR3 region: CASSLGGTGAGYGYTF. The CDR3 region has the DNA TGTGCCAGCAGCTTAGGCGGGACAGGGGCCGGCTATGGCTACACCTTC.

A few counts support this clonotype. This chain joins TRBV27 and TRBJ1-4; 10 nucleotides align to TRBD1. With 5 bases clipped from V and 7 bases from J, the junction kept 7 bases outside the gene matches. This CDR3 is built from 15 residues. Per germline, CDR1 MNHEY and CDR2 SMNVEV (reference sequence). The DNA for the CDR3 is TGTGCCAGCAGTCGAAGTGACAGGGGGCTTGAAAAACTGTTTTTT. Translated, it gives CASSRSDRGLEKLFF.

The chain has TRBV19 and TRBJ2-3, with D possibly matching TRBD2 (6 bases). The V gene lost 5 bases and the J gene lost 3 bases, with 15 bases spanning the gap. Germline assignment: CDR1 LNHDA and CDR2 SQIVND (reference sequence). This CDR3 comprises 15 residues. The chain's CDR3 is CASSSRQRVTDTQYF. CDR3 nucleotide sequence: TGTGCCAGTAGTTCTCGACAGCGGGTGACAGATACGCAGTATTTT. The whole variable domain, filled in from reference TRBV19 and TRBJ2-3, reads DGGITQSPKYLFRKEGQNVTLSCEQNLNHDAMYWYRQDPGQGLRLIYYSQIVNDFQKGDIAEGYSVSREKKESFPLTVTSAQKNPTAFYLCASSSRQRVTDTQYFGPGTRLTVL.

This clonotype was observed a few times. This chain links TRBV6-2 or TRBV6-3 with TRBJ2-7, with D perhaps matching TRBD2 (6 bases). V lost 2 bases and J lost 3, with 11 bases in between. The CDR3 totals 14 residues. Germline V lookup: CDR1 MNHEY, CDR2 SVGEGT. CDR3 protein: CASSYGSEGYEQYF. The CDR3 nucleotides are TGTGCCAGCAGTTACGGGTCGGAGGGCTACGAGCAGTACTTC.

The chain combines TRBV20-1 with TRBJ2-5, with D perhaps matching TRBD2 (6 bases). V was pared by 3 bases and J by 5 bases, with 28 bases between. This CDR3 is 18 amino acids long. Per the germline V gene, CDR1 is DFQATT and CDR2 is SNEGSKA (reference sequence). The CDR3 is CSASGGITGTSGEETQYF. In DNA form, the CDR3 reads TGCAGTGCTAGCGGGGGAATTACGGGAACCAGTGGGGAGGAGACCCAGTACTTC.